The 25 T cell receptor beta chains given below trace back to one sample, sequenced in a study of blood T cell repertoires in COVID-19. The table came from immunoSEQ multiplex PCR; TCRdb's copy has only in-frame clones and leaves some out. The data show roughly 260,000 clones, approximately 79% seen once. Sequencing input: peripheral blood. The receptor set was obtained from a woman aged 40 to 49 with active or convalescent COVID-19.

The V and J genes are TRBV10-3 and TRBJ1-4; D is unclear. CDR3 length: 14 residues. The V gene's germline CDR1 is ENHRY and CDR2 SYGVKD. Trimming removed 6 bases at V and 7 bases at J, with 15 bases between. CDR3 DNA sequence: TGTGCCATCAGGGACTCTTACCGAGGTGAAAAACTGTTTTTT. It encodes CAIRDSYRGEKLFF.

V and J are TRBV2 and TRBJ1-2; 7 nucleotides align to TRBD1. This CDR3 comprises 14 residues. CDR1 is SNHLY, CDR2 FYNNEI, per germline. Trimming at V came to 3 bases and at J to 3 bases, leaving 4 bases not matched to a gene. The CDR3 DNA is TGTGCCAGCAGTGAGAGGACAGGAGACTATGGCTACACCTTC. It encodes CASSERTGDYGYTF.

This clone was counted a single time. V and J are TRBV6-5 and TRBJ2-1, with TRBD2 as a possible D gene (6 bases). This CDR3 spans 13 amino acids. Looked up from germline, CDR1 is MNHEY and CDR2 is SVGAGI. The V and J ends lost 7 bases and 3 bases respectively, with 10 bases between them. The CDR3 DNA is TGTGCCAGCACGGTAGCGGTCTACAATGAGCAGTTCTTC. This codes for CASTVAVYNEQFF.

The chain has TRBV7-2 and TRBJ1-5, with D tentatively TRBD1 (6 bases). CDR1 SGHTA and CDR2 FQGNSA come from the germline V gene. The length of the CDR3 is 14 residues. The ends were cut back, 0 bases at V and 9 bases at J, with 12 bases in the middle. The CDR3 is CASSLAGGSGPQHF. CDR3 DNA: TGTGCCAGCAGCTTAGCTGGGGGCTCCGGGCCCCAGCATTTT.

This clone was found once. The chain couples TRBV18 to TRBJ1-3; TRBD1 aligns across 7 bases. CDR1 KGHSH and CDR2 LQKENI come from the germline V gene. V shed 3 bases and J 4 bases; nucleotides not matched to a gene: 3. This CDR3 contains 14 residues. For the CDR3, the DNA is TGTGCCAGCTCACCGACAGGGTACGGAAACACCATATATTTT. Translated: CASSPTGYGNTIYF.

This clone was recorded only once. The chain combines TRBV6-5 with TRBJ1-1; 12 positions match TRBD1. The CDR3 totals 15 residues. Germline CDR1 reads MNHEY; CDR2 reads SVGAGI. V shed 4 bases, J shed 7 bases, and the junction held 7 bases outside the gene matches. CDR3 DNA: TGTGCCAGCAGTTCGGCCGGGACAGGGGGCGGTGAAGCTTTCTTT. Protein product: CASSSAGTGGGEAFF.

This chain joins TRBV28 and TRBJ1-5; TRBD1 might be the D (5 bases). The V gene's germline CDR1 is MDHEN and CDR2 SYDVKM. This CDR3 is built from 12 residues. Trimming removed 8 bases from V and 6 bases from J, with 11 bases in between. The CDR3, as DNA: TGTGCCAGCCGCGGGGGTGGTCAGCCCCAGCATTTT. Its translation: CASRGGGQPQHF.

The chain recombines TRBV28 with TRBJ1-5; perhaps TRBD1 as D (5 bases). Germline V gene sequence: CDR1 MDHEN, CDR2 SYDVKM. The length of the CDR3 is 14 residues. V lost 3 bases, J lost 1 base, and 7 bases lay in between. In nucleotides, the CDR3 is TGTGCCAGCAGTTTCCGACAGAGCAATCAGCCCCAGCATTTT. Translated, it gives CASSFRQSNQPQHF.

This chain links TRBV28 with TRBJ1-2; no clear D. The CDR3 length is 14 residues. Trimming cost V 7 bases and J 0 bases, with 12 bases left between them. Looked up from germline, CDR1 is MDHEN and CDR2 is SYDVKM. CDR3 in DNA: TGTGCCAGCACAGACATGCCCCCTAACTATGGCTACACCTTC. It is translated as CASTDMPPNYGYTF.

This clone has more than one count but fewer than ten. The chain combines TRBV28 with TRBJ1-3, with 7 bases that match TRBD1. CDR1 is MDHEN and CDR2 is SYDVKM in the germline V gene. The J segment lost 1 base and the V segment lost 3 bases, leaving 12 bases of the junction unmatched. The CDR3 runs 18 residues. The CDR3 is CASSLALGPTGSGNTIYF. CDR3 nucleotides: TGTGCCAGCAGTTTGGCCTTGGGACCGACAGGGTCTGGAAACACCATATATTTT.

This chain joins TRBV5-4 and TRBJ2-3; D not resolved. V lost 3 bases to trimming and J lost 7 bases, with 15 bases between them. Germline lookup yields CDR1 SGHNT and CDR2 YYREEE (reference sequence). This CDR3 has 14 residues. This CDR3 reads CASSYGPGVYTQYF. For the CDR3, the DNA is TGTGCCAGCAGCTATGGTCCAGGCGTCTATACGCAGTATTTT.

This chain links TRBV6-5 with TRBJ1-1; D gene unclear. The CDR3 runs to 14 residues. V lost 2 bases and J 5 bases, leaving 12 bases between the germline ends. Per the germline V gene, CDR1 is MNHEY and CDR2 is SVGAGI. CDR3 nucleotides: TGTGCCAGCAGTTACAACCGGGAGAGGACTGAAGCTTTCTTT. Amino acid sequence: CASSYNRERTEAFF.

Turning to this clone: This CDR3 is also generated by other DNA sequences in the sample. The chain uses TRBV5-1 and TRBJ1-5, with 8 bases that match TRBD1. The ends lost 2 bases at V and 2 bases at J; junction bases unmatched: 0. CDR1 is SGHRS, CDR2 YFSETQ, per germline. The CDR3 is 14 amino acids. The CDR3 nucleotides read TGCGCCAGCAGCTTACAGGGGGGCAATCAGCCCCAGCATTTT. This sequence encodes CASSLQGGNQPQHF. The full variable domain, in which reference TRBV5-1 and TRBJ1-5 provide the parts outside the CDR3, is KAGVTQTPRYLIKTRGQQVTLSCSPISGHRSVSWYQQTPGQGLQFLFEYFSETQRNKGNFPGRFSGRQFSNSRSEMNVSTLELGDSALYLCASSLQGGNQPQHFGDGTRLSIL.

This chain links TRBV5-6 with TRBJ2-5; TRBD2 agrees at 11 bases. Germline V gives CDR1 SGHDT, CDR2 YYEEEE. J gave up 3 bases and V 3 bases, and 7 bases lay outside the gene matches. The CDR3 has 16 amino acids. The DNA of the CDR3 is TGTGCCAGCAGCTCCACCAAGACTAGCGGGGAAGAGACCCAGTACTTC. Protein: CASSSTKTSGEETQYF.

The V gene is TRBV19, the J gene TRBJ1-2; 10 bases align to TRBD1. In germline, CDR1 is LNHDA, CDR2 SQIVND (reference sequence). V trimming: 1 base; J trimming: 5 bases; junction bases outside the gene matches: 10. This CDR3 comprises 17 residues. The CDR3 bases are TGTGCCAGTAGTATAGTAGGCACGGGGACAGGGGTTTATGGCTACACCTTC. It translates to CASSIVGTGTGVYGYTF.

This chain links TRBV19 with TRBJ1-6, with D perhaps TRBD1 (6 bases). The V end lost 4 bases, the J end lost 7 bases, and 17 bases lay between the germline ends. Per germline, CDR1 LNHDA and CDR2 SQIVND (reference sequence). The CDR3 has 16 amino acids. DNA for the CDR3: TGTGCCAGTAGTAGGGCGGGACAAGCGGGGAATTCACCCCTCCACTTT. It encodes CASSRAGQAGNSPLHF.

This rearrangement joins TRBV19 to TRBJ1-6; 9 positions agree with TRBD1. V trimming: 6 bases; J trimming: 7 bases; junction bases outside the gene matches: 7. Per germline, CDR1 LNHDA and CDR2 SQIVND (reference sequence). The length of the CDR3 is 15 residues. The CDR3 loop is CASSIRDRVNSPLHF. The CDR3 coding sequence is TGTGCCAGTAGCATTAGGGACAGGGTGAATTCACCCCTCCACTTT.

The rearrangement links TRBV2 to TRBJ1-1; possible D gene TRBD1, 6 bases. Trimming took 6 bases from V and 2 from J, leaving 16 bases between them. The CDR3 is 15 residues long. The germline V gene encodes CDR1 SNHLY and CDR2 FYNNEI. The CDR3 sequence: CASRGDTTLNTEAFF. CDR3 coding DNA: TGTGCCAGCAGAGGGGACACGACGTTAAACACTGAAGCTTTCTTT.

This chain connects TRBV5-6 to TRBJ2-3; D is undetermined. Germline values: CDR1 SGHDT, CDR2 YYEEEE. The CDR3 is 13 residues long. V dropped 1 base and J dropped 6 bases, with 9 bases sitting between them. This chain's CDR3 is CASSLSSADTQYF. CDR3 in DNA: TGTGCCAGCAGCTTGTCGTCCGCGGATACGCAGTATTTT.

The chain combines TRBV7-2 with TRBJ2-1, with 9 bases that match TRBD2. This CDR3 comprises 14 residues. Trimming cost V 5 bases and J 8 bases; bases outside gene matches: 7. Germline V gene sequence: CDR1 SGHTA, CDR2 FQGNSA. The CDR3 DNA is TGTGCCAGCAGCACCGGGACTAGCTTCCATGAGCAGTTCTTC. This gives the protein CASSTGTSFHEQFF.

This rearrangement joins TRBV3-1 (or the pseudogene TRBV3-2) to TRBJ1-6, with D unresolved. CDR1 LGHDT and CDR2 YNNKEL come from the germline V gene (reference sequence). This CDR3 has 12 residues. The V and J ends lost 6 bases and 10 bases respectively, with 10 bases between them. CDR3 amino acids: CASRLRESPLHF. The CDR3 DNA follows: TGTGCCAGCAGACTCCGGGAGTCACCCCTCCACTTT.

Points on this clone: One end of the junction does not line up with germline, which may come from a read error. The rearrangement links TRBV6-6 to TRBJ2-5, with 10 bases matching TRBD1. Per germline, CDR1 MNHNY and CDR2 SVGAGI (reference sequence). The CDR3 runs 14 residues. CDR3 bases: TGCGCCAGCAGCCTGGGACAGGGGAAGGAGACCCAGTACTTC. Residues: CASSLGQGKETQYF.

The gene calls are TRBV19 and TRBJ1-2, with D possibly TRBD1 on 6 matching bases. Trimming removed 7 bases at V and 2 bases at J, with 14 bases between. From germline, CDR1 is LNHDA and CDR2 SQIVND (reference sequence). CDR3 length: 14 amino acids. CDR3 nucleotides: TGTGCCAGTATTCGGACAGATATGAACTATGGCTACACCTTC. It specifies CASIRTDMNYGYTF.

The chain couples TRBV7-3 to TRBJ1-1; 8 nucleotides line up with TRBD1. CDR1 is SGHTA and CDR2 is FQGTGA in the germline V gene. CDR3 length equals 13 residues. V was clipped by 2 bases and J by 8 bases; unmatched bases: 4. The CDR3 coding sequence is TGTGCCAGCAGCTTACGACAGGGGACAGAAGCTTTCTTT. It codes for CASSLRQGTEAFF.

This clone was picked up one time. This sequence joins TRBV28 and TRBJ1-2; 7 bases agree with TRBD1. The germline V gene encodes CDR1 MDHEN and CDR2 SYDVKM. Trimming at V came to 5 bases and at J to 8 bases, leaving 14 bases not matched to a gene. This CDR3 comprises 15 residues. Here the CDR3 reads CASSVPGQPVRGYTF. As DNA, the CDR3 is TGTGCCAGCAGTGTACCGGGACAGCCTGTTCGAGGCTACACCTTC.